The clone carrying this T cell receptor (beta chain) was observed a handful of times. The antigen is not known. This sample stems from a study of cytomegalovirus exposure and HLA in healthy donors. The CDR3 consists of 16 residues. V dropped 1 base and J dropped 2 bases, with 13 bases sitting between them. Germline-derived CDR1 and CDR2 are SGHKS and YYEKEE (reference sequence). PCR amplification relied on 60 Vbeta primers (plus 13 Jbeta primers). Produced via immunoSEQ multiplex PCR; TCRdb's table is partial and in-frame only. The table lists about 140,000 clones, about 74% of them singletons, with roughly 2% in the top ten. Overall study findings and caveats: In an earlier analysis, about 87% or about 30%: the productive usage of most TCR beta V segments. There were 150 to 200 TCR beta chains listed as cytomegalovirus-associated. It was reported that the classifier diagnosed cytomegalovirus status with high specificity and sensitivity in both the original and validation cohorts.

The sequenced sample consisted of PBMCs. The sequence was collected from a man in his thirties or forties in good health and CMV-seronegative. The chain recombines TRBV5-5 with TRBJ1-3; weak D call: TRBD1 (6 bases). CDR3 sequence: CASSLRVRGTGNTIYF. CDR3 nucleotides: TGTGCCAGCAGCTTGCGGGTCAGGGGCACTGGAAACACCATATATTTT.